The rows below give T cell receptor beta chains drawn from one sample of a study of T cell responses to AZD1222 COVID-19 vaccine. Assay used: immunoSEQ multiplex PCR; TCRdb lists only in-frame clones, some missing. The sample gives about 70,000 clones, 85% of which show up once; roughly 20% is in the top ten. Material: peripheral blood, obtained on day 0 of AZD1222 vaccination. The source of these receptors is an adult in good health. Each CDR3 is given with its conserved first and last residue. The D gene is left open where the match is weak. Clone sizes are given selectively: once, few, many, or a class where the clone is expanded.

J gene	D gene	V gene	clone size	CDR3 protein	CDR3 DNA
TRBJ1-2	TRBD1	TRBV5-6	NA	CASSLVDRGLPYGYTF	TGTGCCAGCAGCTTAGTGGACAGGGGGCTGCCCTATGGCTACACCTTC
TRBJ1-5	NA	TRBV28	NA	CATQSHSNQPQHF	TGTGCCACCCAAAGCCATAGCAATCAGCCCCAGCATTTT
TRBJ1-1	NA	TRBV2	NA	CASSEVEGGRKNTEAFF	TGTGCCAGCAGTGAAGTGGAGGGGGGCAGGAAGAACACTGAAGCTTTCTTT
TRBJ1-2	NA	TRBV5-6	NA	CASSSPRPPSDYGYTF	TGTGCCAGCAGCTCCCCGAGACCCCCCTCCGACTATGGCTACACCTTC
TRBJ1-1	NA	TRBV5-1	few	CASSLDLPGGTEAFF	TGCGCCAGCAGCTTGGACCTCCCGGGCGGCACTGAAGCTTTCTTT
TRBJ1-3	NA	TRBV21-1	NA	CASTTPGQVNYGNTIYF	TGTGCCAGCACAACCCCAGGGCAGGTGAATTATGGAAACACCATATATTTT
TRBJ2-5	NA	TRBV5-1	NA	CASSLRSFQETQYF	TGCGCCAGCAGCCTTAGGAGCTTTCAAGAGACCCAGTACTTC
TRBJ2-7	NA	TRBV20-1	NA	CSASQTYEQYF	TGCAGTGCTAGCCAGACCTACGAGCAGTACTTC
TRBJ1-2	NA	TRBV10-3	NA	CAISKDSILGGYTF	TGTGCCATCTCGAAGGACAGTATCCTGGGTGGCTACACCTTC
TRBJ1-6	NA	TRBV7-2	NA	CASSLSLRHRNSPLHF	TGTGCCAGCAGCTTATCACTAAGGCACCGGAATTCACCCCTCCACTTT